The 28 T cell receptor beta chains below were found in one sample sequenced in a study of shared clonotypes between healthy human individuals. Data came from immunoSEQ multiplex PCR; TCRdb stores just in-frame clones and leaves some out. Of around 750,000 clones in the sample, roughly 70% are singletons; the top ten hold over 1.5%. Specimen: memory CD4+ T cells sorted from blood. Subset in this sample: CD45RA-negative fraction. All receptors come from a woman aged 30 to 39 in good health.

The V call is TRBV28, the J call TRBJ1-2, with D unclear. This CDR3 comprises 14 residues. Trimming removed 3 bases from V and 4 bases from J, with 12 bases in between. Germline V gene lookup returns CDR1 MDHEN and CDR2 SYDVKM. The CDR3 is CASSLSWQIYGYTF. DNA for the CDR3: TGTGCCAGCAGTTTGTCTTGGCAGATCTATGGCTACACCTTC.

The chain combines TRBV28 with TRBJ2-3, with 11 positions matching TRBD2. This CDR3 has 18 amino acids. Per germline, CDR1 MDHEN and CDR2 SYDVKM. Germline trimming cut 0 bases from V and 5 bases from J; bases unmatched to any gene: 10. DNA of the CDR3: TGTGCCAGCAGTTTATGGGGGACTAGCGGAGCGGCGGTAGATACGCAGTATTTT. Residues: CASSLWGTSGAAVDTQYF.

This clone was seen more than once but under ten times. The chain is built from TRBV25-1 and TRBJ2-5; 9 nucleotides align to TRBD2. In germline, CDR1 is MGHDK, CDR2 SYGVNS. This CDR3 spans 16 amino acids. The J segment lost 3 bases and the V segment lost 4 bases, leaving 9 bases of the junction unmatched. The chain's CDR3 is CASSGLAGRGKETQYF. The CDR3 nucleotides are TGTGCCAGCAGTGGTCTAGCGGGGAGGGGTAAAGAGACCCAGTACTTC.

This clone was observed a few times. J is TRBJ2-5 and V is TRBV28; TRBD1 aligns across 7 bases. Germline trimming cut 6 bases from V and 1 base from J; bases unmatched to any gene: 11. Germline CDR1 is MDHEN and CDR2 is SYDVKM. The CDR3 is 16 amino acids. The CDR3 region has the DNA TGTGCCAGCAGACTAAGACAGGGACGGATCCAAGAGACCCAGTACTTC. It specifies CASRLRQGRIQETQYF.

The chain carries TRBV18 and TRBJ1-2; 8 nucleotides match TRBD1. Germline V gene lookup returns CDR1 KGHSH and CDR2 LQKENI. The CDR3 consists of 16 residues. The ends lost 3 bases at V and 4 bases at J; junction bases unmatched: 10. In DNA, the CDR3 is TGTGCCAGCTCACCCGTCTCGGGACAGGTTCTCTATGGCTACACCTTC. Translated: CASSPVSGQVLYGYTF.

In its sample, this clone was seen once. The CDR3 sequence is CASSGVVSGTSEQYF. The CDR3 DNA reads as TGTGCCAGCAGCGGCGTAGTTAGCGGGACATCCGAGCAGTACTTC. V gene TRBV9 combines with J gene TRBJ2-7, with 8 bases identical to TRBD2. The CDR3 length is 15 residues. The V gene end was trimmed by 3 bases and the J gene end by 6 bases; junction bases not matched to a gene: 11. In germline, CDR1 is SGDLS, CDR2 YYNGEE.

The chain carries TRBV6-1 and TRBJ2-1, with a possible D match to TRBD2 (6 bases). V was trimmed by 5 bases and J by 13 bases, leaving 18 bases between them. CDR3 length: 13 amino acids. CDR1 is MNHNS and CDR2 is SASEGT in the germline V gene. CDR3 nucleotides: TGTGCCAGCAGTACCCGGGTGGGGGACTCCCAGTTCTTC. Its translation is CASSTRVGDSQFF.

The chain combines TRBV6-6 with TRBJ2-5; 7 positions agree with TRBD2. V gave up 6 bases and J gave up 2 bases; unmatched junction bases: 9. This CDR3 comprises 15 residues. CDR1 and CDR2 from the germline V gene are MNHNY and SVGAGI (reference sequence). CDR3 nucleotides: TGTGCCAGCAGCCTTGTGGCCGGGGGGCAAGAGACCCAGTACTTC. Its protein is CASSLVAGGQETQYF.

A word on this clone: Given a far larger clone just one base away, this is likely a sequencing read error. Other DNA sequences of this sample code for an identical CDR3. This chain connects TRBV15 to TRBJ1-5, with D unresolved. The ends were cut back, 5 bases at V and 7 bases at J, with 15 bases in the middle. Germline CDR1 LNHNV, CDR2 YYDKDF (reference sequence). The CDR3 has 14 amino acids. Written as DNA, the CDR3 is TGTGCCACCAGCGGCGGAGGTCTGGGCCAGCCCCAGCATTTT. Protein: CATSGGGLGQPQHF.

The genes are TRBV19 and TRBJ1-6; D is undetermined. Trimming removed 3 bases at V and 5 bases at J, with 8 bases between. There are 14 residues in the CDR3. CDR1 is LNHDA and CDR2 is SQIVND in the germline V gene (reference sequence). CDR3 in DNA: TGTGCCAGTAGTATGTTGGCGAATAATTCACCCCTCCACTTT. Amino acid sequence: CASSMLANNSPLHF.

This clone occurred a few times. J is TRBJ2-4 and V is TRBV2; tentatively, D is TRBD2 (5 bases). Germline loops: CDR1 SNHLY, CDR2 FYNNEI. This CDR3 has 13 amino acids. Trimming stripped 7 bases from V and 7 bases from J, with 14 bases between. CDR3 DNA: TGTGCCAGCACGAGCGGCCGAGGGAACATTCAGTACTTC. Translated, it gives CASTSGRGNIQYF.

Remarks on this clone: Just one base apart from a much larger clone, this may be a read error. This chain links TRBV4-2 with TRBJ2-7; maybe TRBD1 (5 bases). Germline assignment: CDR1 LGHNA and CDR2 YNFKEQ. The germline V and J ends were trimmed by 5 bases and 3 bases, with 8 bases remaining between them. The CDR3 covers 12 residues. DNA for the CDR3: TGTGCCAGCAGCTTAGACAGCTACGAGCAGTACTTC. This gives the protein CASSLDSYEQYF.

The CDR3 DNA reads as TGTGCCAGCAGGGGGCCGCGGGATAAACTTGAGACCCAGTACTTC. This sequence encodes CASRGPRDKLETQYF. The rearrangement uses TRBV7-6 and TRBJ2-5; tentatively, D is TRBD2 (6 bases). This CDR3 is built from 15 residues. Germline-derived CDR1 and CDR2 are SGHVS and FNYEAQ. The V and J ends lost 6 bases and 5 bases respectively, with 19 bases between them.

The chain has TRBV28 and TRBJ1-5, with 7 nucleotides matching TRBD1. V was clipped by 4 bases and J by 7 bases; unmatched bases: 7. The length of the CDR3 is 14 residues. Germline CDR1 MDHEN, CDR2 SYDVKM. The CDR3 DNA sequence: TGTGCCAGCAGTTCGCATCAGGGGGACCAGCCCCAGCATTTT. Residues: CASSSHQGDQPQHF.

The chain is built from TRBV7-2 and TRBJ2-5; 8 bases align to TRBD2. The CDR3 covers 16 residues. With 2 bases clipped from V and 1 base from J, the junction kept 6 bases outside the gene matches. The germline V gene has CDR1 SGHTA and CDR2 FQGNSA. The CDR3 DNA follows: TGTGCCAGCAGCTTATTTTTACTAGCGGCCCAAGAGACCCAGTACTTC. Its protein product is CASSLFLLAAQETQYF. Full variable domain (missing parts from reference TRBV7-2 and TRBJ2-5): GAGVSQSPSNKVTEKGKDVELRCDPISGHTALYWYRQSLGQGLEFLIYFQGNSAPDKSGLPSDRFSAERTGGSVSTLTIQRTQQEDSAVYLCASSLFLLAAQETQYFGPGTRLLVL.

This chain uses TRBV18 with TRBJ2-7; TRBD2 matches 11 bases. The V segment lost 2 bases and the J segment 7 bases; nucleotides outside the gene matches: 10. The CDR3 spans 16 residues. The germline V gene encodes CDR1 KGHSH and CDR2 LQKENI. The CDR3 DNA is TGTGCCAGCTCACCATCGTCTAGCGGGAGGCGGGGGGAGCAGTACTTC. As protein: CASSPSSSGRRGEQYF.

V usage is TRBV11-2 and J usage is TRBJ2-2, with D possibly being TRBD1 (5 bases). The CDR3 consists of 14 residues. The germline V gene has CDR1 SGHAT and CDR2 FQNNGV. The germline V and J ends were trimmed by 2 bases and 6 bases, with 10 bases remaining between them. CDR3 protein: CASSLSRAAGELFF. DNA of the CDR3: TGTGCCAGCAGCTTAAGCAGGGCCGCCGGGGAGCTGTTTTTT. Combining the CDR3 with reference TRBV11-2 and TRBJ2-2 gives the whole variable domain EAGVAQSPRYKIIEKRQSVAFWCNPISGHATLYWYQQILGQGPKLLIQFQNNGVVDDSQLPKDRFSAERLKGVDSTLKIQPAKLEDSAVYLCASSLSRAAGELFFGEGSRLTVL.

By sample share, this clone is medium-sized (0.01 to 0.1%). CDR3 region: CASSHAGTGEGENGYTF. The CDR3 coding sequence is TGCGCCAGCAGCCATGCCGGGACAGGGGAAGGAGAGAATGGCTACACCTTC. This chain connects TRBV4-1 to TRBJ1-2, with 10 bases that match TRBD1. V trimming: 3 bases; J trimming: 6 bases; junction bases outside the gene matches: 13. In germline, CDR1 is MGHRA, CDR2 YSYEKL. This CDR3 is 17 amino acids long.

The chain couples TRBV7-7 to TRBJ2-5; no clear D. V lost 5 bases and J lost 0, with 10 bases in between. The CDR3 totals 14 residues. The germline V gene has CDR1 SSHAT and CDR2 FNYEAQ (reference sequence). The CDR3 nucleotides are TGTGCCAGCAGCGCCCACATAAACCAAGAGACCCAGTACTTC. Its protein product is CASSAHINQETQYF. The full variable domain, rest sourced from reference TRBV7-7 and TRBJ2-5, is GAGVSQSPRYKVTKRGQDVTLRCDPISSHATLYWYQQALGQGPEFLTYFNYEAQPDKSGLPSDRFSAERPEGSISTLTIQRTEQRDSAMYRCASSAHINQETQYFGPGTRLLVL.

The rearrangement links TRBV28 to TRBJ1-1; no clear D. Per germline, CDR1 MDHEN and CDR2 SYDVKM. V gave up 1 base and J gave up 1 base, with 1 base separating them. The CDR3 is 12 amino acids. CDR3 residues: CASSLSNTEAFF. DNA of the CDR3: TGTGCCAGCAGTTTATCGAACACTGAAGCTTTCTTT.

CDR3 protein: CASSYSAGNYEQYF. The CDR3 DNA is TGTGCCAGCAGTTACTCGGCAGGGAACTACGAGCAGTACTTC. V is TRBV6-5 and J is TRBJ2-7, with D tentatively TRBD1 (5 bases). Trimming stripped 0 bases from V and 3 bases from J, with 9 bases between. Germline V gene sequence: CDR1 MNHEY, CDR2 SVGAGI. This CDR3 has 14 residues.

The CDR3 is CASSGLLAGGPIGTQYF. The CDR3, as DNA: TGTGCCAGCAGTGGATTACTAGCGGGAGGGCCTATAGGTACGCAGTATTTT. The genes are TRBV25-1 and TRBJ2-3, with 13 bases that match TRBD2. Looked up from germline, CDR1 is MGHDK and CDR2 is SYGVNS. Unmatched junction bases numbered 12, after V lost 4 bases and J lost 8 bases. The CDR3 length is 17 residues.

In its sample, this clone was seen a few times. V gene TRBV28 combines with J gene TRBJ1-4, with a possible D match to TRBD1 (5 bases). Germline CDR1 reads MDHEN; CDR2 reads SYDVKM. Trimming removed 5 bases at V and 1 base at J, with 11 bases between. CDR3 length equals 15 residues. The CDR3 reads CASSPSGGTNEKLFF. The CDR3 DNA reads as TGTGCCAGCAGTCCCTCCGGGGGAACTAATGAAAAACTGTTTTTT.

About this clone: Other nucleotide sequences from this sample produce the same CDR3. This chain links TRBV27 with TRBJ2-2; D not certain. This CDR3 contains 12 residues. Deletions cut 1 base from V and 3 bases from J, with 0 bases between. CDR1 MNHEY and CDR2 SMNVEV come from the germline V gene (reference sequence). As DNA, the CDR3 is TGTGCCAGCAGTTTATACACCGGGGAGCTGTTTTTT. Protein sequence: CASSLYTGELFF.

This chain uses TRBV28 with TRBJ1-1; 7 bases are shared with TRBD1. The CDR3 contains 16 residues. CDR1 and CDR2 (germline): MDHEN, SYDVKM. The J segment lost 3 bases and the V segment lost 2 bases, leaving 9 bases of the junction unmatched. CDR3 protein: CASSLKAGGSDTEAFF. For the CDR3, the DNA is TGTGCCAGCAGTTTAAAGGCAGGGGGATCCGACACTGAAGCTTTCTTT.

The chain uses TRBV28 and TRBJ1-1, with a tentative D call TRBD1 (6 bases). The CDR3 is 13 amino acids. The germline V gene encodes CDR1 MDHEN and CDR2 SYDVKM. Trimming removed 6 bases from V and 11 bases from J, with 19 bases in between. Here the CDR3 DNA reads TGTGCCAGCAGGCCGGGACAACTAGGGCGGGCTTTCTTT. It is translated as CASRPGQLGRAFF.

A few counts support this clone. This chain connects TRBV19 to TRBJ2-7; 9 bases are shared with TRBD2. CDR1 LNHDA and CDR2 SQIVND come from the germline V gene (reference sequence). The junction had 9 bases not matched to a gene; V was cut back by 5 bases and J by 4 bases. This CDR3 has 15 residues. The CDR3 DNA reads TGTGCCAGTAGTGAAAGCGGGAGGTCCGGTTACGAGCAGTACTTC. Translation: CASSESGRSGYEQYF. Looking up the rest from reference TRBV19 and TRBJ2-7 gives the full variable domain: DGGITQSPKYLFRKEGQNVTLSCEQNLNHDAMYWYRQDPGQGLRLIYYSQIVNDFQKGDIAEGYSVSREKKESFPLTVTSAQKNPTAFYLCASSESGRSGYEQYFGPGTRLTVT.

Points on this clone: The sample holds other DNA sequences that translate to the same CDR3. This rearrangement joins TRBV7-8 to TRBJ2-5; no clear D. Germline V lookup: CDR1 SGHVS, CDR2 FQNEAQ. The CDR3 loop spans 13 amino acids. V lost 1 base to trimming and J lost 2 bases, with 5 bases between them. The chain's CDR3 is CASSLGPQETQYF. DNA for the CDR3: TGTGCCAGCAGCTTAGGACCACAAGAGACCCAGTACTTC.